These 24 T cell receptor beta chains were sequenced from one sample in a study of CD8+ T cells in alopecia areata. RNA extraction was followed by reverse transcription into cDNA, which acted as the sequencing template. Sequenced by immunoSEQ multiplex PCR; TCRdb stores in-frame clones only, minus some. The sample shows approximately 130,000 clones, around 48% of them seen only once. Sample: NKG2D-low CD8+ T cells sorted from blood. These TCRs come from a human donor with alopecia areata.

V usage is TRBV29-1 and J usage is TRBJ1-1; 7 nucleotides line up with TRBD1. Trimming at V came to 5 bases and at J to 5 bases, leaving 8 bases not matched to a gene. The CDR3 extends over 13 amino acids. CDR1 and CDR2 (germline): SQVTM, ANQGSEA. The CDR3 region has the DNA TGCAGCGTTTATGCAGGGGGTAGGACTGAAGCTTTCTTT. As protein: CSVYAGGRTEAFF.

This chain joins TRBV29-1 and TRBJ2-1; D may be TRBD1 (6 bases). Trimming shortened V by 3 bases and J by 3 bases, and 12 bases separated the two germline ends. This CDR3 is built from 14 residues. Germline assignment: CDR1 SQVTM and CDR2 ANQGSEA. CDR3 nucleotide sequence: TGCAGCGTTGACCCTCAGGGGTACTACAATGAGCAGTTCTTC. Amino acids: CSVDPQGYYNEQFF.

The count of this clone is one. In DNA, the CDR3 is TGCGCCAGCAGCCAAGGGGACAATGAAGCTTTCTTT. Protein sequence: CASSQGDNEAFF. The chain combines TRBV4-1 with TRBJ1-1; a weak D match, TRBD1 (6 bases). Germline V gene lookup returns CDR1 MGHRA and CDR2 YSYEKL. CDR3 length: 12 residues. Trimming took 1 base from V and 7 from J, leaving 7 bases between them.

The chain joins TRBV30 to TRBJ2-3; D perhaps matches TRBD1 (5 bases). V gave up 1 base and J gave up 1 base, with 9 bases separating them. CDR3 length equals 14 residues. Germline CDR1 GTSNPN, CDR2 SVGIG (reference sequence). CDR3 region: CAWSDGQRTDTQYF. As DNA, the CDR3 is TGTGCCTGGAGTGACGGACAACGCACAGATACGCAGTATTTT.

The rearrangement links TRBV9 to TRBJ2-6; a possible D gene is TRBD1 (6 bases). V lost 0 bases, J lost 2 bases, and 6 bases lay in between. The CDR3 contains 15 residues. The germline gives CDR1 SGDLS, CDR2 YYNGEE. The CDR3 DNA is TGTGCCAGCAGCGTAGAGGGGGCTGGGGCCAACGTCCTGACTTTC. Translated: CASSVEGAGANVLTF.

The chain combines TRBV28 with TRBJ1-1, with 7 bases that match TRBD1. The CDR3 totals 10 residues. With V trimmed by 7 bases and J by 10 bases, 3 bases remained unmatched. Germline V CDR1 and CDR2: MDHEN, SYDVKM. CDR3 nucleotides: TGTGCCAGCACCAAGGGGGCAGCTTTCTTT. Translation gives CASTKGAAFF.

The rearrangement links TRBV29-1 to TRBJ2-1; D is undetermined. CDR1 is SQVTM, CDR2 ANQGSEA, per germline. V was shortened by 4 bases and J by 5 bases, with 6 bases between the two germline ends. The CDR3 is 11 residues long. This chain's CDR3 is CSVALDNEQFF. DNA of the CDR3: TGCAGCGTTGCGCTAGACAATGAGCAGTTCTTC.

This rearrangement joins TRBV10-3 to TRBJ1-1; D not resolved. V lost 3 bases to trimming and J lost 1 base, with 12 bases between them. Germline V lookup: CDR1 ENHRY, CDR2 SYGVKD. The CDR3 consists of 15 residues. The CDR3 bases are TGTGCCATCAGTGACCCAAACCCAGAGAACACTGAAGCTTTCTTT. Protein: CAISDPNPENTEAFF.

The chain joins TRBV29-1 to TRBJ2-5, with 10 positions matching TRBD1. The V gene end was trimmed by 6 bases and the J gene end by 3 bases; junction bases not matched to a gene: 7. Per the germline V gene, CDR1 is SQVTM and CDR2 is ANQGSEA. The CDR3 extends over 14 amino acids. CDR3 DNA: TGCAGCGTCAGTGGACAGGGGGAGGAAGAGACCCAGTACTTC. It yields the protein CSVSGQGEEETQYF.

The chain employs TRBV7-9 and TRBJ2-7; a possible D gene is TRBD1 (6 bases). The V gene lost 5 bases and the J gene lost 5 bases, with 19 bases spanning the gap. In germline, CDR1 is SEHNR, CDR2 FQNEAQ (reference sequence). This CDR3 spans 15 amino acids. CDR3 in amino acids: CASSGDPKDSNEQYF. DNA of the CDR3: TGTGCCAGCAGCGGAGACCCTAAGGACAGTAACGAGCAGTACTTC.

This clone was seen more than once but under ten times. The chain couples TRBV30 to TRBJ2-4; weak D call: TRBD2 (5 bases). This CDR3 is 14 amino acids long. Trimming shortened V by 4 bases and J by 7 bases, and 17 bases separated the two germline ends. Germline CDR1 GTSNPN, CDR2 SVGIG (reference sequence). Here the CDR3 reads CAWTPSASTNIQYF. The CDR3 DNA reads as TGTGCCTGGACCCCCTCGGCTAGCACCAACATTCAGTACTTC.

On this clone itself: In the same sample, other DNA sequences code for this CDR3. The V and J genes are TRBV6-6 and TRBJ2-5; no firm D call. This CDR3 has 11 residues. Germline V lookup: CDR1 MNHNY, CDR2 SVGAGI (reference sequence). V shed 2 bases and J shed 5 bases, with 3 bases lying between them. The CDR3 here is CASSYGETQYF. As DNA, the CDR3 is TGTGCCAGCAGTTACGGGGAGACCCAGTACTTC.

The V call is TRBV4-1, the J call TRBJ2-3; no firm D call. The CDR3 length is 11 residues. V lost 4 bases, J lost 11 bases, and 10 bases lay in between. Germline V gene lookup returns CDR1 MGHRA and CDR2 YSYEKL. As DNA, the CDR3 is TGCGCCAGCAGCCCAGGAGATCGGCAGTATTTT. It encodes CASSPGDRQYF.

The genes are TRBV9 and TRBJ2-3; D possibly matches TRBD1 or TRBD2 (5 bases each). The germline V gene has CDR1 SGDLS and CDR2 YYNGEE. This CDR3 is 14 amino acids long. V was shortened by 0 bases and J by 2 bases, with 7 bases between the two germline ends. CDR3 residues: CASSVGGNTDTQYF. CDR3 bases: TGTGCCAGCAGCGTAGGGGGGAACACAGATACGCAGTATTTT.

This sequence joins TRBV4-1 and TRBJ2-5, with D tentatively TRBD2 (6 bases). The germline CDR1 and CDR2 sequences are MGHRA and YSYEKL. The CDR3 extends over 13 amino acids. The V and J ends lost 5 bases and 5 bases respectively, with 12 bases between them. CDR3: CASSVTRYETQYF. CDR3 DNA sequence: TGCGCCAGCAGCGTGACTAGGTACGAGACCCAGTACTTC.

This chain uses TRBV14 with TRBJ2-1; a possible D gene is TRBD2 (5 bases). The CDR3 covers 13 residues. Germline V gives CDR1 SGHDN, CDR2 FVKESK. V was pared by 1 base and J by 14 bases, with 15 bases between. CDR3 region: CASSQVGSAPKFF. For the CDR3, the DNA is TGTGCCAGCAGCCAAGTCGGTAGCGCCCCCAAGTTCTTC. Full variable domain (remainder filled in from reference TRBV14 and TRBJ2-1): EAGVTQFPSHSVIEKGQTVTLRCDPISGHDNLYWYRRVMGKEIKFLLHFVKESKQDESGMPNNRFLAERTGGTYSTLKVQPAELEDSGVYFCASSQVGSAPKFFGPGTRLTVL.

In this sample, this clone turned up a few times. The gene calls are TRBV2 and TRBJ2-3; D possibly corresponds to TRBD2 (5 bases). Per the germline V gene, CDR1 is SNHLY and CDR2 is FYNNEI. This CDR3 is 14 amino acids long. Trimming cost V 2 bases and J 0 bases, with 6 bases left between them. In DNA, the CDR3 is TGTGCCAGCAGTGAACTAGCTAGCACAGATACGCAGTATTTT. Translated, it gives CASSELASTDTQYF.

Only a few counts were recorded for this clone. The rearrangement joins TRBV28 to TRBJ2-2; 10 bases fit TRBD2. V shed 6 bases and J 1 base; nucleotides not matched to a gene: 2. Germline values: CDR1 MDHEN, CDR2 SYDVKM. The CDR3 sequence is 15 residues long. In DNA form, the CDR3 reads TGTGCCAGCAGGCGACTAGCGGGGAACACCGGGGAGCTGTTTTTT. Residues: CASRRLAGNTGELFF.

This clone came up a few times. The chain is built from TRBV28 and TRBJ2-5; the match to TRBD2 covers 7 bases. This CDR3 is 15 amino acids long. CDR1 is MDHEN, CDR2 SYDVKM, per germline. Trimming removed 6 bases from V and 1 base from J; junction bases left unmatched: 8. The CDR3 DNA reads as TGTGCCAGCAGCCGCGGGGGAGATGCCCAAGAGACCCAGTACTTC. Its protein is CASSRGGDAQETQYF. The entire variable domain, with the rest obtained from reference TRBV28 and TRBJ2-5, is as follows: DVKVTQSSRYLVKRTGEKVFLECVQDMDHENMFWYRQDPGLGLRLIYFSYDVKMKEKGDIPEGYSVSREKKERFSLILESASTNQTSMYLCASSRGGDAQETQYFGPGTRLLVL.

The V call is TRBV29-1, the J call TRBJ2-7, with no clear D. Looked up from germline, CDR1 is SQVTM and CDR2 is ANQGSEA. The CDR3 sequence is 12 residues long. Trimming left V 6 bases short and J 5 bases short, with 14 bases between. The DNA for the CDR3 is TGCAGCGTAGAACTTGTGGAGAACGAGCAGTACTTC. This encodes CSVELVENEQYF.

A note on this clone: Distinct nucleotide sequences in the sample also encode this CDR3. This chain connects TRBV29-1 to TRBJ2-7; 9 bases fit TRBD1. The CDR3 loop spans 12 amino acids. Germline trimming cut 5 bases from V and 2 bases from J; bases unmatched to any gene: 1. Germline V gives CDR1 SQVTM, CDR2 ANQGSEA. The CDR3 reads CSVRDRAYEQYF. DNA for the CDR3: TGCAGCGTTAGGGACAGGGCCTACGAGCAGTACTTC.

This chain connects TRBV29-1 to TRBJ2-2, with TRBD2 as a possible D gene (6 bases). The germline gives CDR1 SQVTM, CDR2 ANQGSEA. V lost 4 bases and J lost 7, with 16 bases in between. This CDR3 has 14 amino acids. The CDR3: CSVVGLREDGELFF. CDR3 nucleotides: TGCAGCGTTGTGGGCCTGAGGGAGGACGGGGAGCTGTTTTTT.

The chain uses TRBV28 and TRBJ2-3; D is possibly TRBD1 (5 bases). Germline V CDR1 and CDR2: MDHEN, SYDVKM. This CDR3 is 13 amino acids long. Trimming pared 6 bases from V and 11 bases from J, leaving 18 bases between. The DNA for the CDR3 is TGTGCCAGCAGGGAAACGACAGAGGTCGAGCAGTATTTT. This sequence encodes CASRETTEVEQYF.

This clone has more than one count but fewer than ten. V gene TRBV29-1 combines with J gene TRBJ2-5; unclear D gene. The CDR3 has 12 amino acids. Per the germline V gene, CDR1 is SQVTM and CDR2 is ANQGSEA. V shed 5 bases and J shed 1 base, with 8 bases lying between them. The CDR3 bases are TGCAGCGTTTACGCAGTCCAAGAGACCCAGTACTTC. Translation: CSVYAVQETQYF.